This TCR beta chain was captured by sequencing in a study of T cells expressing NK-cell markers. Study overall: In the group of eight sequenced donors, seven were HCMV-seropositive and one was seronegative. General study results and limits: Researchers report these clonotypes also headed the CD3+CD56-NKG2C+ fraction in four donors.

Production of TCR beta cDNA relied on 5'RACE template switching with UMIs. TCRdb re-called the 5' RACE reads and gives one entry per CDR3 protein, without DNA. Found here are about half a million distinct CDR3 sequences; the top ten clones hold under 1.5%. Points on this clonotype: The antigen remains undetermined.

The CDR3 is 18 amino acids. Germline CDR1 and CDR2: SGHAT and FQNNGV. The rearrangement links TRBV11-2 to TRBJ2-1; TCRdb's D call, TRBD2, is unchecked because there is no DNA. This TCR derives from a woman between 45 and 60 years old in good health. Material: blood T cells: a sorted CD56 or NKG2C T cell subset, CD4+ or CD8+ T cells, or bulk PBMC T cells (not recorded which). The CDR3 loop reads CASSSRLAGGHGANEQFF. The entire variable domain, with the rest obtained from reference TRBV11-2 and TRBJ2-1, is as follows: EAGVAQSPRYKIIEKRQSVAFWCNPISGHATLYWYQQILGQGPKLLIQFQNNGVVDDSQLPKDRFSAERLKGVDSTLKIQPAKLEDSAVYLCASSSRLAGGHGANEQFFGPGTRLTVL.